This T cell receptor beta chain emerged from a study of shared clonotypes between healthy human individuals. Healthy HIV-negative adults with no recent acute infections or vaccinations were recruited as donors. Splitting the CD4+ cells yielded a CD45RA+ naive subset and a CD45RA-negative memory subset. Study outcomes and limitations: Naive CD4 clonotypes were shared across several donors at around 5.4%.

The CDR3 length is 14 residues. Trimming took 5 bases from V and 0 from J, leaving 6 bases between them. CDR1 is SGHRS and CDR2 is YFSETQ in the germline V gene. The test was conducted at deep level. The repertoire was sequenced with immunoSEQ multiplex PCR; TCRdb's copy has only in-frame clones and lacks some. The repertoire has fewer than 400,000 clones, around 74% of them found once; the top ten carry approximately 10%. Remarks on this clone: Its target is not known.

The chain couples TRBV5-1 to TRBJ2-6; tentatively, D is TRBD2 (5 bases). The source is a young man in good health. The sequenced material came from memory CD4+ T cells sorted from blood. Sample subset: CD45RA-negative fraction. Here the CDR3 reads CASREVSGANVLTF. For the CDR3, the DNA is TGCGCCAGCAGGGAGGTCTCTGGGGCCAACGTCCTGACTTTC.